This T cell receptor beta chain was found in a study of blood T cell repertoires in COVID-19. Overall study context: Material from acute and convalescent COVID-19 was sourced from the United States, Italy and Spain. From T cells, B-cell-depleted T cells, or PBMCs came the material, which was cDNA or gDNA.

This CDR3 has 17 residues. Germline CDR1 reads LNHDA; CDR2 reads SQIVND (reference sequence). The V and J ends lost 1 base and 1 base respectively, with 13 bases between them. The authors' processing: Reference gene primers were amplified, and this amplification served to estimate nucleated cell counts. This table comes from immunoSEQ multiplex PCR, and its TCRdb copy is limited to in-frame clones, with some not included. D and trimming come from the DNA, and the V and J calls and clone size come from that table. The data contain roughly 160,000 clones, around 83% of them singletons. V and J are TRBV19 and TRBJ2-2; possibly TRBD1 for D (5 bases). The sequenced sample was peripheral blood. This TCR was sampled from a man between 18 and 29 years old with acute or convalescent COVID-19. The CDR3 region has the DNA TGTGCCAGTAGTATAGCCTGGGGCGTTTTGAACACCGGGGAGCTGTTTTTT. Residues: CASSIAWGVLNTGELFF. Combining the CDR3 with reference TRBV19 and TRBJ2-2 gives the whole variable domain DGGITQSPKYLFRKEGQNVTLSCEQNLNHDAMYWYRQDPGQGLRLIYYSQIVNDFQKGDIAEGYSVSREKKESFPLTVTSAQKNPTAFYLCASSIAWGVLNTGELFFGEGSRLTVL.